This is a list of T cell receptor beta chains from one sample in a study of blood T cell repertoires in COVID-19. Measured with immunoSEQ multiplex PCR; TCRdb has only the in-frame clones, and not every one. The repertoire holds about 160,000 clones, with 80% as singletons. Sequencing was carried out using PBMCs or T cells enriched from blood (not recorded which). The source of these receptors is a woman aged 60-75 years who had recovered from COVID-19. Both conserved end residues are part of each CDR3. D genes are given only for firm matches. Only some rows state a clone size, as once, few, many or a class for expanded clones.

cdr3_length j_call v_call d_call clone_size cdr3_aa cdr3_nt
12 TRBJ1-1 TRBV6-6 NA few CASSPTGTEAFF TGTGCCAGCAGCCCGACGGGAACTGAAGCTTTCTTT
14 TRBJ2-7 TRBV23-1 NA NA CASSHKTGCYEQYF TGCGCCAGCAGTCATAAAACAGGGTGCTACGAGCAGTACTTC
15 TRBJ2-7 TRBV19 NA once CATRSPDKRAYEQYF TGTGCCACACGGTCCCCCGACAAGCGGGCCTACGAGCAGTACTTC
13 TRBJ1-3 TRBV3-1/TRBV3-2 NA NA CASSQSGADTIYF TGTGCCAGCAGCCAAAGCGGGGCTGACACCATATATTTT
15 TRBJ2-2 TRBV7-2 NA few CASSFSDTNTGELFF TGTGCCAGCAGCTTCAGCGATACGAACACCGGGGAGCTGTTTTTT
13 TRBJ1-5 TRBV19 NA NA CASNGASNQPQHF TGTGCCAGTAATGGGGCGAGCAATCAGCCCCAGCATTTT
16 TRBJ2-7 TRBV5-1 TRBD1 NA CASSFFSGQVFYEQYF TGCGCCAGCAGCTTCTTCTCGGGACAGGTCTTCTACGAGCAGTACTTC
14 TRBJ1-2 TRBV29-1 TRBD1 NA CSAKGTGGQGGYTF TGCAGCGCAAAAGGGACAGGGGGTCAGGGAGGCTACACCTTC
14 TRBJ2-1 TRBV5-4 NA once CASSPGRGYNEQFF TGTGCCAGCAGTCCGGGACGGGGGTACAATGAGCAGTTCTTC
14 TRBJ1-5 TRBV9 TRBD1 NA CASSPGQGSQPQHF TGTGCCAGCAGCCCGGGACAGGGGTCTCAGCCCCAGCATTTT
15 TRBJ2-5 TRBV7-9 TRBD2 NA CASHRRGGPQETQYF TGTGCCAGCCATAGACGGGGGGGACCGCAAGAGACCCAGTACTTC
15 TRBJ2-7 TRBV10-3 NA NA CASGSGTATSYEQYF TGTGCCAGCGGGTCCGGGACTGCTACTTCCTACGAGCAGTACTTC
13 TRBJ1-2 TRBV29-1 NA NA CSVGGGVSYGYTF TGCAGCGTTGGTGGAGGGGTCAGCTATGGCTACACCTTC
15 TRBJ1-3 TRBV7-6 NA NA CASSPAYSSGNTIYF TGTGCCAGCAGCCCCGCCTACAGCTCTGGAAACACCATATATTTT
13 TRBJ2-5 TRBV7-2 NA few CASSLVFQETQYF TGTGCCAGCAGCTTAGTATTTCAAGAGACCCAGTACTTC
14 TRBJ1-5 TRBV6-1 NA once CASSEDREFRPQHF TGTGCCAGCAGTGAAGACAGGGAATTTCGGCCCCAGCATTTT
15 TRBJ1-6 TRBV10-3 TRBD1 NA CAISATGGQNSPLHF TGTGCCATCAGTGCGACAGGGGGACAAAATTCACCCCTCCACTTT
14 TRBJ2-1 TRBV13 TRBD2 once CASSPGRGGPEQFF TGTGCCAGCAGCCCAGGTCGCGGGGGACCAGAGCAGTTCTTC
14 TRBJ1-1 TRBV5-1 NA NA CASSSGTLNTEAFF TGCGCCAGCAGCTCCGGGACTCTGAACACTGAAGCTTTCTTT
17 TRBJ1-2 TRBV6-2/TRBV6-3 TRBD1 NA CASSPLPRQGMEYGYTF TGTGCCAGCAGCCCTCTTCCCCGACAGGGGATGGAGTATGGCTACACCTTC
18 TRBJ2-1 TRBV5-1 TRBD2 NA CASSWSLAGGPGYNEQFF TGCGCCAGCAGCTGGTCCCTAGCGGGGGGGCCGGGGTACAATGAGCAGTTCTTC
13 TRBJ1-2 TRBV9 NA NA CASSVFQGEGYTF TGTGCCAGCAGCGTATTCCAGGGTGAGGGCTACACCTTC
12 TRBJ2-3 TRBV11-2 NA NA CASSPQRDTQYF TGTGCCAGCAGCCCCCAGCGAGATACGCAGTATTTT
15 TRBJ1-1 TRBV5-1 NA NA CASSLGGREYTEAFF TGCGCCAGCAGCTTGGGGGGACGGGAGTACACTGAAGCTTTCTTT
15 TRBJ2-3 TRBV7-8 TRBD1 once CASSLRGLSTDTQYF TGTGCCAGCAGCTTGAGGGGGCTTAGCACAGATACGCAGTATTTT
14 TRBJ2-3 TRBV7-2 NA NA CASSSTPLGDTQYF TGTGCCAGCAGCTCGACCCCCCTAGGTGATACGCAGTATTTT
15 TRBJ2-1 TRBV5-6 NA NA CASTQEGFLRDEQFF TGTGCCAGCACTCAAGAGGGTTTTCTTAGAGATGAGCAGTTCTTC
16 TRBJ2-5 TRBV19 NA NA CASSTTRQAQQETQYF TGTGCCAGTAGTACAACCCGACAGGCGCAACAAGAGACCCAGTACTTC
15 TRBJ2-3 TRBV5-4 NA NA CASSLTGHSTDTQYF TGTGCCAGCAGCTTAACAGGCCATTCCACAGATACGCAGTATTTT
14 TRBJ1-4 TRBV7-2 NA NA CASSLIGAGEKLFF TGTGCCAGCAGCCTTATTGGGGCAGGTGAAAAACTGTTTTTT
14 TRBJ2-7 TRBV5-1 NA NA CASSLAPSTYEQYF TGCGCCAGCAGCTTGGCCCCCAGTACCTACGAGCAGTACTTC
13 TRBJ2-5 TRBV6-5 TRBD2 NA CASRLAVEETQYF TGTGCCAGCAGGCTAGCGGTGGAGGAGACCCAGTACTTC
13 TRBJ1-2 TRBV5-1 TRBD1 NA CASSLGTGSGYTF TGCGCCAGCAGCTTGGGGACAGGCTCTGGCTACACCTTC
14 TRBJ1-1 TRBV4-1 NA NA CASSPRGGNTEAFF TGCGCCAGCAGCCCCCGGGGAGGGAACACTGAAGCTTTCTTT
16 TRBJ1-6 TRBV5-1 TRBD1 NA CASSWGTGTGSSPLHF TGCGCCAGCAGCTGGGGGACGGGGACAGGGTCATCACCCCTCCACTTT
12 TRBJ1-1 TRBV14 NA NA CASSQGPYSAFF TGTGCCAGCAGCCAAGGCCCGTACTCAGCTTTCTTT
13 TRBJ1-4 TRBV29-1 NA NA CRGGVTTNEKLFF TGCAGGGGGGGAGTAACCACTAATGAAAAACTGTTTTTT
18 TRBJ2-5 TRBV7-6 TRBD2 NA CASSPGGGLAGYQETQYF TGTGCCAGCAGCCCTGGCGGGGGACTAGCGGGGTACCAAGAGACCCAGTACTTC
19 TRBJ2-3 TRBV4-1 TRBD2 few CASSQEPLPAGGEADTQYF TGCGCCAGCAGCCAAGAACCCTTGCCCGCGGGGGGGGAGGCAGATACGCAGTATTTT
15 TRBJ2-3 TRBV4-2 TRBD2 NA CASSQEGLATDTQYF TGTGCCAGCAGCCAAGAGGGACTAGCAACAGATACGCAGTATTTT
17 TRBJ1-2 TRBV7-2 TRBD1 NA CASSLSVVTGVNYGYTF TGTGCCAGCAGCTTATCCGTCGTGACAGGGGTAAACTATGGCTACACCTTC
15 TRBJ2-3 TRBV7-3 NA NA CASSLRGLSTDTQYF TGTGCCAGCAGCCTTCGGGGGTTGAGCACAGATACGCAGTATTTT
13 TRBJ2-7 TRBV18 NA once CASSGGQNYEQYF TGTGCCAGCTCGGGGGGACAGAACTACGAGCAGTACTTC
15 TRBJ1-2 TRBV19 NA NA CASSIVQGTNYGYTF TGTGCCAGTAGTATTGTACAGGGCACTAACTATGGCTACACCTTC
16 TRBJ2-1 TRBV27 NA NA CASSLSTGPSYNEQFF TGTGCCAGCAGTTTATCCACAGGGCCCTCCTACAATGAGCAGTTCTTC
12 TRBJ1-2 TRBV7-2 NA NA CASSKESYGYTF TGTGCCAGCAGCAAAGAGTCCTATGGCTACACCTTC
16 TRBJ1-3 TRBV18 NA few CASSPTAGNSGNTIYF TGTGCCAGCTCACCAACCGCGGGGAACTCTGGAAACACCATATATTTT
16 TRBJ1-5 TRBV25-1 TRBD1 NA CASTPGQGFRAQPQHF TGTGCCAGCACCCCGGGACAGGGCTTTCGGGCTCAGCCCCAGCATTTT
15 TRBJ2-3 TRBV9 NA NA CASTRGAQRTDTQYF TGTGCCAGCACCCGCGGGGCACAACGCACAGATACGCAGTATTTT